Below, 21 T cell receptor beta chains from the same sample are listed, as sequenced in a study of cytomegalovirus exposure and HLA in healthy donors. The PCR had 60 Vbeta and 13 Jbeta primers. Data came from immunoSEQ multiplex PCR; TCRdb stores just in-frame clones and leaves some out. The sample lists over 150,000 clones, 82% occurring once. What was sequenced was PBMCs. The source is a middle-aged man in good health and CMV-seropositive.

This sequence joins TRBV4-3 and TRBJ1-1; 9 nucleotides line up with TRBD1. V dropped 4 bases and J dropped 4; count of bases not matched to a gene: 4. The CDR3 is made up of 14 amino acids. Looked up from germline, CDR1 is LGHNA and CDR2 is YSLEER. CDR3 sequence: CASSPGQGSTEAFF. In DNA form, the CDR3 reads TGCGCCAGCAGCCCGGGACAGGGAAGCACTGAAGCTTTCTTT.

CDR3 sequence reads: CSAREGGGYTF. DNA for the CDR3: TGCAGTGCCAGGGAGGGGGGGGGCTACACCTTC. V usage is TRBV20-1 and J usage is TRBJ1-2; possibly TRBD1 for D (6 bases). V was clipped by 6 bases and J by 8 bases, with 13 bases between them. CDR1 DFQATT and CDR2 SNEGSKA come from the germline V gene (reference sequence). The CDR3 loop spans 11 amino acids.

For the CDR3, the DNA is TGTGCCAGTAGTAGACAGAACACTGAAGCTTTCTTT. Protein product: CASSRQNTEAFF. This rearrangement joins TRBV19 to TRBJ1-1; D gene ambiguous. Germline V gene sequence: CDR1 LNHDA, CDR2 SQIVND (reference sequence). This CDR3 contains 12 residues. Trimming shortened V by 4 bases and J by 1 base, and 4 bases separated the two germline ends.

The V gene is TRBV27, the J gene TRBJ1-6; a possible D gene is TRBD1 (5 bases). CDR1 and CDR2 from the germline V gene are MNHEY and SMNVEV (reference sequence). This CDR3 region has 14 residues. Trimming pared 2 bases from V and 7 bases from J, leaving 9 bases between. The CDR3 region is CASSLTGRNSPLHF. The CDR3 DNA sequence: TGTGCCAGCAGTTTAACAGGACGCAATTCACCCCTCCACTTT.

The chain carries TRBV7-2 and TRBJ2-7; 9 positions agree with TRBD2. Germline trimming cut 2 bases from V and 3 bases from J; bases unmatched to any gene: 8. Germline V CDR1 and CDR2: SGHTA, FQGNSA. The CDR3 covers 16 residues. CDR3 loop: CASSLPSARGGYEQYF. CDR3 bases: TGTGCCAGCAGCTTACCGTCTGCGCGGGGGGGCTACGAGCAGTACTTC.

The rearrangement joins TRBV6-6 to TRBJ1-2; the D is unclear. V was shortened by 2 bases and J by 6 bases, with 10 bases between the two germline ends. This CDR3 contains 13 residues. CDR1 is MNHNY and CDR2 is SVGAGI in the germline V gene (reference sequence). The CDR3 sequence is CASSYGENHGYTF. The DNA for the CDR3 is TGTGCCAGCAGTTACGGGGAGAACCATGGCTACACCTTC.

A remark on this clone: The junction differs from germline at one of its ends, possibly a read error. V usage is TRBV7-7 and J usage is TRBJ1-4; 9 bases are a match to TRBD1. CDR1 SSHAT and CDR2 FNYEAQ come from the germline V gene (reference sequence). This CDR3 region has 14 residues. Written as DNA, the CDR3 is TGTGCTAGCAGCACCGGGACAGGGAGACGAAAACTGTTTTTT. Protein product: CASSTGTGRRKLFF.

The gene calls are TRBV10-3 and TRBJ1-2; D gene ambiguous. V lost 0 bases to trimming and J lost 1 base, with 9 bases between them. Germline CDR1 is ENHRY and CDR2 is SYGVKD. The CDR3 length is 15 residues. CDR3 sequence: CAISESRQDNYGYTF. CDR3 DNA sequence: TGTGCCATCAGTGAGTCTCGGCAGGATAACTATGGCTACACCTTC.

The chain uses TRBV28 and TRBJ1-1; perhaps TRBD1 as D (5 bases). V shed 3 bases and J shed 3 bases, with 17 bases lying between them. Germline CDR1 MDHEN, CDR2 SYDVKM. The CDR3 extends over 16 amino acids. CDR3 in amino acids: CASSFPRGEMYTEAFF. For the CDR3, the DNA is TGTGCCAGCAGTTTTCCTCGGGGGGAGATGTACACTGAAGCTTTCTTT.

The chain combines TRBV5-1 with TRBJ1-2, with a possible D match to TRBD1 (5 bases). The V gene lost 2 bases and the J gene lost 8 bases, with 16 bases spanning the gap. Germline V gene lookup returns CDR1 SGHRS and CDR2 YFSETQ. The CDR3 consists of 14 residues. For the CDR3, the DNA is TGCGCCAGCAGCTTCAGCGGGGGTGAGGGGGGCTACACCTTC. Protein: CASSFSGGEGGYTF. The whole variable domain, remainder taken from reference TRBV5-1 and TRBJ1-2, is KAGVTQTPRYLIKTRGQQVTLSCSPISGHRSVSWYQQTPGQGLQFLFEYFSETQRNKGNFPGRFSGRQFSNSRSEMNVSTLELGDSALYLCASSFSGGEGGYTFGSGTRLTVV.

This clone was seen a single time. V and J are TRBV2 and TRBJ2-5; 7 positions agree with TRBD2. CDR3 length: 13 amino acids. Germline lookup yields CDR1 SNHLY and CDR2 FYNNEI. J lost 5 bases, V lost 5 bases, and 5 bases had no gene match. Written as DNA, the CDR3 is TGTGCCAGCAGTTGGGGGGGGGACGAGACCCAGTACTTC. This encodes CASSWGGDETQYF.

The chain's CDR3 is CASSVTGLADEKLFF. The CDR3 DNA reads as TGTGCCAGCAGCGTAACAGGGCTGGCGGATGAAAAACTGTTTTTT. The chain carries TRBV9 and TRBJ1-4; maybe TRBD1 (6 bases). V gave up 1 base and J gave up 6 bases, with 13 bases separating them. The CDR3 runs to 15 residues. Germline CDR1 SGDLS, CDR2 YYNGEE.

The gene calls are TRBV30 and TRBJ2-3; 12 bases line up with TRBD2. The CDR3 extends over 19 amino acids. Germline V gene lookup returns CDR1 GTSNPN and CDR2 SVGIG (reference sequence). V shed 2 bases, J shed 6 bases, and the junction held 18 bases outside the gene matches. The CDR3 loop is CAWSKWTSGTWRGSDTQYF. The DNA for the CDR3 is TGTGCCTGGAGTAAATGGACTAGCGGGACTTGGAGGGGGTCGGATACGCAGTATTTT. The full variable domain, in which reference TRBV30 and TRBJ2-3 provide the parts outside the CDR3, is SQTIHQWPATLVQPVGSPLSLECTVEGTSNPNLYWYRQAAGRGLQLLFYSVGIGQISSEVPQNLSASRPQDRQFILSSKKLLLSDSGFYLCAWSKWTSGTWRGSDTQYFGPGTRLTVL.

This chain joins TRBV6-1 and TRBJ1-2; D remains ambiguous. The CDR3 runs to 14 residues. CDR1 and CDR2 from the germline V gene are MNHNS and SASEGT. V was trimmed by 7 bases and J by 5 bases, leaving 17 bases between them. CDR3 in amino acids: CASIPPGVQYGYTF. The CDR3 region has the DNA TGTGCCAGCATTCCACCCGGGGTTCAATATGGCTACACCTTC.

This clone was seen only once. CDR3 bases: TGTGCCAGCAGCTCCGGGGTAGTACAAGAGACCCAGTACTTC. It translates to CASSSGVVQETQYF. The chain employs TRBV7-2 and TRBJ2-5; D is possibly TRBD2 (5 bases). Trimming removed 4 bases at V and 2 bases at J, with 11 bases between. Germline CDR1 reads SGHTA; CDR2 reads FQGNSA. The CDR3 is 14 residues long.

The chain uses TRBV7-9 and TRBJ1-1; TRBD1 matches 11 bases. V was clipped by 5 bases and J by 2 bases; unmatched bases: 7. There are 16 residues in the CDR3. CDR1 SEHNR and CDR2 FQNEAQ come from the germline V gene (reference sequence). CDR3 loop: CASSLGTGGGNTEAFF. In DNA form, the CDR3 reads TGTGCCAGCAGCCTAGGGACAGGGGGAGGTAACACTGAAGCTTTCTTT.

This clone was recorded once. The V call is TRBV5-1, the J call TRBJ2-1; 7 bases are shared with TRBD2. V gave up 7 bases and J gave up 2 bases; unmatched junction bases: 3. The CDR3 is 13 amino acids. The germline gives CDR1 SGHRS, CDR2 YFSETQ. The DNA for the CDR3 is TGCGCCAGCGGGAGGGGCCCCTACAATGAGCAGTTCTTC. The encoded protein is CASGRGPYNEQFF. Filled out from reference TRBV5-1 and TRBJ2-1, the complete variable domain reads KAGVTQTPRYLIKTRGQQVTLSCSPISGHRSVSWYQQTPGQGLQFLFEYFSETQRNKGNFPGRFSGRQFSNSRSEMNVSTLELGDSALYLCASGRGPYNEQFFGPGTRLTVL.

This clone occurred many times. The same CDR3 arises from other DNA sequences in this sample as well. The V gene is TRBV5-6, the J gene TRBJ2-1, with 9 positions matching TRBD1. This CDR3 contains 15 residues. With 2 bases clipped from V and 2 bases from J, the junction kept 2 bases outside the gene matches. Germline V lookup: CDR1 SGHDT, CDR2 YYEEEE. This CDR3 reads CASSFGDRAYNEQFF. CDR3 bases: TGTGCCAGCAGCTTCGGGGACAGGGCCTACAATGAGCAGTTCTTC. The whole variable domain, remainder taken from reference TRBV5-6 and TRBJ2-1, is DAGVTQSPTHLIKTRGQQVTLRCSPKSGHDTVSWYQQALGQGPQFIFQYYEEEERQRGNFPDRFSGHQFPNYSSELNVNALLLGDSALYLCASSFGDRAYNEQFFGPGTRLTVL.

This chain uses TRBV6-5 with TRBJ2-7, with 9 bases that match TRBD1. The CDR3 runs to 13 residues. The germline gives CDR1 MNHEY, CDR2 SVGAGI. Unmatched junction bases numbered 5, after V lost 6 bases and J lost 5 bases. In DNA form, the CDR3 reads TGTGCCAGCAGCGGGACAGGGTTCCACGAGCAGTACTTC. Translating gives CASSGTGFHEQYF.

V gene TRBV19 combines with J gene TRBJ1-2, with TRBD1 matching 8 bases. Germline loops: CDR1 LNHDA, CDR2 SQIVND (reference sequence). J lost 2 bases, V lost 2 bases, and 1 base had no gene match. The CDR3 is 14 amino acids. The CDR3 sequence: CASSIWTGNYGYTF. As DNA, the CDR3 is TGTGCCAGTAGTATATGGACAGGGAACTATGGCTACACCTTC.

The chain joins TRBV6-1 to TRBJ1-2, with 7 bases that match TRBD1. Germline lookup yields CDR1 MNHNS and CDR2 SASEGT. V lost 10 bases and J lost 8; bases outside the gene matches: 16. The CDR3 covers 14 residues. CDR3 nucleotide sequence: TGTGCCACCAACGGGGCAGGGGGTTGGGGAGGCTACACCTTC. Amino acids: CATNGAGGWGGYTF.